The sequence of this T cell receptor (beta chain) was determined in a study of blood T cell repertoires in COVID-19 (dated by TCRdb to 2020 to 2022). General notes on the study: Samples covering the acute and convalescent phases of COVID-19 were provided by collaborators in the United States, Italy and Spain. The samples were drawn from the first 160 participants of the ongoing ImmuneRACE study and from 950 to 1,500 subjects provided by 6 global collaborators. The repertoires were released in a freely available public database meant as a resource for research on the immune response to SARS-CoV-2. The prospective study material was composed of cDNA or gDNA derived from T cells, B-cell-depleted T cells, or PBMCs. HLA class I and class II types, where available, came from metadata supplied by the sample provider rather than from assay-based typing. Deeply sampled blood TCRbeta repertoires from subjects exposed to, actively infected with, or recovered from COVID-19 were included in the dataset. The sample metadata nearly always contained a de-identified subject ID, COVID-19 status, age in years and sex. The full study reports these points: The amount of clinical and demographic metadata varied by source and participant and was provided uncurated.

Whole blood was collected in K2EDTA tubes by collaborating institutions according to the institutions' own protocols. Collaborator samples were shipped for TCRbeta analysis as frozen whole blood, isolated PBMCs, or DNA extracted from either sample type. The CDR3, from cysteine to phenylalanine, totals 15 residues. Only the CDR3 DNA stays, 45 bases, in frame from base 1. In the germline V gene, CDR1 corresponds to LGHNA and CDR2 to YNFKEQ. V is trimmed back by 0 bases and J by 0 bases, and the junction contains 1 base that no gene match accounts for. With regard to this clone: Its antigen has not been determined. The sample holds no much larger clone one base away, and base qualities are not on file.

The immunoSEQ Assay, a bias-controlled multiplex PCR, was used to amplify TCRbeta CDR3 regions from genomic DNA. As for the original processing: The number of nucleated cells in each sample was estimated from the amplification of reference gene primers within the assay. To quantify the absolute abundance of each unique TCRbeta CDR3 rearrangement, sequence reads were collapsed and filtered. For each sample, productive Simpson clonality was calculated as the square root of Simpson's diversity index across productive rearrangements. The table was pulled from immuneACCESS by TCRdb, which kept in-frame rearrangements only. Such tables lose some clones; where checked, under half of the loss comes from unresolved V genes, and the rest has no known cause. V and J calls and clone size are those listed in that table; D and trimming were worked out from the DNA. This sample holds about 74,000 clones; almost 85% were observed only once. The ten top clones hold 20% to 25% of the sample.

Sequences were obtained from peripheral blood. The TCR originated in a man aged 50 to 59 with acute or convalescent COVID-19. This chain is built from TRBV4-2 and TRBJ2-5, with 7 middle bases fitting TRBD2. For the CDR3, the sequence is CASSQELADQETQYF. The DNA sequence is given as TGTGCCAGCAGCCAAGAGCTAGCGGACCAAGAGACCCAGTACTTC.